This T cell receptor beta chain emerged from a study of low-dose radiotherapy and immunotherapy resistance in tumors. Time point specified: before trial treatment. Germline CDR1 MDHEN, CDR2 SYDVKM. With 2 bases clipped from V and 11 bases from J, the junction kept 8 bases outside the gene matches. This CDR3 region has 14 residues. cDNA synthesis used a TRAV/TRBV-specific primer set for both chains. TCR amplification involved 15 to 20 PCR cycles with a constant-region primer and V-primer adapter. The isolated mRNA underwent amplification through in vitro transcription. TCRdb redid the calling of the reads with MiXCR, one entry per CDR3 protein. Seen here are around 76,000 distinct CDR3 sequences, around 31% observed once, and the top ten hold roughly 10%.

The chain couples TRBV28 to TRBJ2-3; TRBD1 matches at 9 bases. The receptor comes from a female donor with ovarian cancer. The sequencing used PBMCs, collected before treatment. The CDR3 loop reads CASSLGTGKIQQYF. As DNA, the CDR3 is TGTGCCAGCAGTTTAGGGACAGGGAAAATTCAGCAGTATTTT.